These 27 T cell receptor beta chains were sequenced from one sample in a study of T cell repertoires in cytomegalovirus infection. Their antigens remain unidentified. TCRdb used MiXCR to reprocess the reads, holding one entry per CDR3 protein. The data hold some 700,000 distinct CDR3 sequences, with around 31% observed a single time. This material consisted of cultured PBMCs, taken from culture after CMV antigen stimulation. These receptors all come from a human donor in good health (CMV status not recorded). Some clones in this sample may be carry-over from other donors' samples.

This clonotype was seen a few times. The chain combines TRBV4-1 with TRBJ1-1; weak D call: TRBD1 (6 bases). This CDR3 has 14 amino acids. V gave up 0 bases and J gave up 3 bases, with 8 bases separating them. Germline V lookup: CDR1 MGHRA, CDR2 YSYEKL. For the CDR3, the DNA is TGCGCCAGCAGCCAAGAACGGGGGCACACTGAAGCTTTCTTT. It codes for CASSQERGHTEAFF.

The chain joins TRBV6-8 to TRBJ2-3, with D hard to call. Germline V lookup: CDR1 MNHGY, CDR2 SAAAGT. This CDR3 has 17 amino acids. Trimming removed 4 bases at V and 6 bases at J, with 23 bases between. The CDR3 nucleotides read TGTGCCAGCAGTTCCAACCCTTGGAGCGCTCGGCCGGATACGCAGTATTTT. It translates to CASSSNPWSARPDTQYF.

This sequence joins TRBV6-6 and TRBJ1-1; D uncertain. This CDR3 has 15 amino acids. The V gene's germline CDR1 is MNHNY and CDR2 SVGAGI (reference sequence). Deletions cut 0 bases from V and 4 bases from J, with 12 bases between. The CDR3 DNA sequence: TGTGCCAGCAGTTACTCGGCAGGCAGCGGCACTGAAGCTTTCTTT. Amino acid sequence: CASSYSAGSGTEAFF.

This clonotype appeared many times. V usage is TRBV7-2 and J usage is TRBJ1-5; 7 bases match TRBD1. Germline V gives CDR1 SGHTA, CDR2 FQGNSA. V shed 4 bases and J 1 base; nucleotides not matched to a gene: 7. The CDR3 covers 16 residues. CDR3 loop: CASSSGGAPSNQPQHF. The CDR3 DNA sequence: TGTGCCAGCAGCTCAGGGGGGGCGCCAAGCAATCAGCCCCAGCATTTT.

This clonotype has a count of ten or more. V and J are TRBV7-2 and TRBJ2-3; the D is unclear. Per germline, CDR1 SGHTA and CDR2 FQGNSA. Trimming removed 0 bases at V and 1 base at J, with 5 bases between. The CDR3 length is 14 residues. The CDR3 region has the DNA TGTGCCAGCAGCTTAGCGATTGGCACAGATACGCAGTATTTT. Protein product: CASSLAIGTDTQYF.

This clonotype has more than one count but fewer than ten. This chain connects TRBV7-6 to TRBJ2-7, with TRBD1 matching 7 bases. The CDR3 length is 15 residues. The germline V gene has CDR1 SGHVS and CDR2 FNYEAQ. V lost 4 bases and J lost 3; bases outside the gene matches: 9. The CDR3 bases are TGTGCCAGCAGCTCCAGGACAGGACCCAGCTACGAGCAGTACTTC. This gives the protein CASSSRTGPSYEQYF.

This clonotype was seen more than once but under ten times. V usage is TRBV10-3 and J usage is TRBJ1-5; D is ambiguous. The CDR3 length is 15 residues. Germline CDR1 ENHRY, CDR2 SYGVKD. Between the trimmed V and J ends, which lost 3 bases and 0 bases, there was a span of 9 bases. CDR3 DNA: TGTGCCATCAGTGACTGGGGTGGTAGCAATCAGCCCCAGCATTTT. Amino acids: CAISDWGGSNQPQHF.

V is TRBV6-8 and J is TRBJ2-7, with 14 bases identical to TRBD2. Per germline, CDR1 MNHGY and CDR2 SAAAGT. V gave up 4 bases and J gave up 2 bases; unmatched junction bases: 4. The CDR3 runs 16 residues. CDR3 coding DNA: TGTGCCAGCAGTTCGGGACTAGCGGGGGTGCCCTACGAGCAGTACTTC. Protein product: CASSSGLAGVPYEQYF.

V usage is TRBV15 and J usage is TRBJ2-5, with D unresolved. V was pared by 0 bases and J by 2 bases, with 7 bases between. From germline, CDR1 is LNHNV and CDR2 YYDKDF (reference sequence). This CDR3 is built from 14 residues. The CDR3 region is CATSRDEEQETQYF. The CDR3 DNA follows: TGTGCCACCAGCAGAGATGAGGAGCAAGAGACCCAGTACTTC.

The J gene is TRBJ2-4, the V gene TRBV20-1, with TRBD2 identical over 8 bases. The CDR3 sequence is 12 residues long. Germline assignment: CDR1 DFQATT and CDR2 SNEGSKA (reference sequence). Trimming took 6 bases from V and 7 from J; bases not matched to a gene: 5. Here the CDR3 DNA reads TGCAGTGCCCGACCGGGGGGGAACATTCAGTACTTC. Protein product: CSARPGGNIQYF.

The genes are TRBV12-5 and TRBJ2-3; D gene uncertain. Per the germline V gene, CDR1 is LGHNT and CDR2 is FRNRAP. There are 12 residues in the CDR3. V lost 5 bases and J 8 bases, leaving 11 bases between the germline ends. CDR3 bases: TGTGCTAGTGGTCGAGATGGCGGTACGCAGTATTTT. Translation gives CASGRDGGTQYF.

The CDR3 reads CASSPTPSLLVPHYEQYF. DNA for the CDR3: TGTGCCAGCAGCCCAACCCCATCGCTACTGGTGCCTCACTACGAGCAGTACTTC. This chain uses TRBV12-3 or TRBV12-4 with TRBJ2-7; no reliable D call. V was cut by 6 bases and J by 3 bases, with 27 bases left in between. CDR3 length: 18 amino acids.

V is TRBV4-1 and J is TRBJ1-2; D ambiguous. The germline V gene has CDR1 MGHRA and CDR2 YSYEKL. Deletions cut 6 bases from V and 8 bases from J, with 22 bases between. This CDR3 is built from 15 residues. CDR3 sequence reads: CASRQKDFSAGGYTF. The CDR3 DNA sequence: TGCGCCAGCAGGCAGAAGGACTTCTCAGCGGGGGGCTACACCTTC.

The chain recombines TRBV12-3 or TRBV12-4 with TRBJ2-7; D unresolved. Trimming pared 6 bases from V and 2 bases from J, leaving 11 bases between. The CDR3 sequence is 13 residues long. In DNA form, the CDR3 reads TGTGCCAGCAGCAACGCCCAACCCTACGAGCAGTACTTC. Encoded protein: CASSNAQPYEQYF.

This chain joins TRBV20-1 and TRBJ2-7, with D unclear. V lost 7 bases to trimming and J lost 4 bases, with 17 bases between them. The CDR3 loop spans 13 amino acids. Per germline, CDR1 DFQATT and CDR2 SNEGSKA (reference sequence). CDR3 coding DNA: TGCAGTGGTATGGAGTCGATGGGGTACGAGCAGTACTTC. It translates to CSGMESMGYEQYF.

This clonotype was recorded many times. The chain couples TRBV7-6 to TRBJ1-4, with D unclear. CDR1 is SGHVS and CDR2 is FNYEAQ in the germline V gene. The CDR3 length is 16 residues. Trimming took off 5 bases at V and 8 bases at J, with 21 bases between the two ends. The CDR3 is CASSPTLAQGREKLFF. CDR3 in DNA: TGTGCCAGCAGCCCAACCCTGGCCCAAGGGCGGGAAAAACTGTTTTTT.

This clonotype was detected ten times or more. The chain couples TRBV7-2 to TRBJ2-7; 11 nucleotides line up with TRBD1. Germline V gene data show CDR1 as SGHTA and CDR2 as FQGNSA. Germline trimming cut 4 bases from V and 7 bases from J; bases unmatched to any gene: 6. The CDR3 covers 14 residues. The CDR3 region has the DNA TGTGCCAGCAGCTGGGGACAGGGGGTTTATGAGCAGTACTTC. Protein: CASSWGQGVYEQYF.

The genes are TRBV27 and TRBJ1-3; 7 positions match TRBD1. CDR3 length equals 14 residues. In germline, CDR1 is MNHEY, CDR2 SMNVEV (reference sequence). V was pared by 5 bases and J by 8 bases, with 9 bases of the junction left unmatched. CDR3 coding DNA: TGTGCCAGCAGTCCCCTGGGACAGCAAGACACCATATATTTT. It translates to CASSPLGQQDTIYF.

V is TRBV6-1 and J is TRBJ2-1; 7 bases are a match to TRBD1. CDR1 and CDR2 (germline): MNHNS, SASEGT. The trim removed 6 bases at V and 7 bases at J, leaving 12 bases unmatched. This CDR3 comprises 15 residues. The CDR3 coding sequence is TGTGCCAGCAGAACCTGGGCAGGGGGTCCGAATGAGCAGTTCTTC. This translates into CASRTWAGGPNEQFF.

The J gene is TRBJ1-1, the V gene TRBV2; the D is unclear. CDR1 and CDR2 (germline): SNHLY, FYNNEI. This CDR3 comprises 12 residues. Trimming removed 3 bases at V and 7 bases at J, with 9 bases between. The CDR3 coding sequence is TGTGCCAGCAGTGATGAGGGCGGTGAAGCTTTCTTT. Amino acids: CASSDEGGEAFF.

This clonotype was seen many times. This chain links TRBV7-6 with TRBJ2-5; D not resolved. V was shortened by 5 bases and J by 5 bases, with 21 bases between the two germline ends. This CDR3 is 16 amino acids long. The germline gives CDR1 SGHVS, CDR2 FNYEAQ. CDR3 DNA: TGTGCCAGCAGCAACTCACGCGACCCATGGGCCGAGACCCAGTACTTC. It translates to CASSNSRDPWAETQYF.

This chain uses TRBV4-1 with TRBJ1-2; weak D call: TRBD1 (6 bases). The CDR3 loop spans 15 amino acids. Germline values: CDR1 MGHRA, CDR2 YSYEKL. Trimming removed 6 bases at V and 3 bases at J, with 17 bases between. CDR3 DNA: TGCGCCAGCAGGGCACCACAGGGTGGTGACTATGGCTACACCTTC. Translated: CASRAPQGGDYGYTF.

This clonotype was found many times. This chain links TRBV7-2 with TRBJ2-1, with 7 bases aligning to TRBD1. V lost 4 bases and J lost 3; bases outside the gene matches: 6. The CDR3 length is 15 residues. The germline gives CDR1 SGHTA, CDR2 FQGNSA. CDR3 nucleotide sequence: TGTGCCAGCAGCTCGGGACAGAAGGACTACAATGAGCAGTTCTTC. Its protein is CASSSGQKDYNEQFF.

This chain links TRBV7-2 with TRBJ2-1; D possibly uses TRBD1 or TRBD2 (6 bases each). The germline V gene has CDR1 SGHTA and CDR2 FQGNSA. Trimming stripped 7 bases from V and 7 bases from J, with 14 bases between. The length of the CDR3 is 13 residues. This chain's CDR3 is CASKGGPGNEQFF. CDR3 bases: TGTGCCAGCAAAGGGGGGCCGGGGAATGAGCAGTTCTTC.

V and J are TRBV5-4 and TRBJ2-7, with D perhaps matching TRBD2 (6 bases). V lost 3 bases to trimming and J lost 0 bases, with 16 bases between them. CDR3 length: 16 amino acids. Germline V gene lookup returns CDR1 SGHNT and CDR2 YYREEE (reference sequence). CDR3 in amino acids: CASSSWMAGSSYEQYF. The DNA for the CDR3 is TGTGCCAGCAGCTCTTGGATGGCGGGAAGCTCCTACGAGCAGTACTTC. The full variable domain, its missing parts supplied by reference TRBV5-4 and TRBJ2-7, is ETGVTQSPTHLIKTRGQQVTLRCSSQSGHNTVSWYQQALGQGPQFIFQYYREEENGRGNFPPRFSGLQFPNYSSELNVNALELDDSALYLCASSSWMAGSSYEQYFGPGTRLTVT.

As to this clonotype: A junction end diverges from the germline sequence, so it may reflect a read error. V is TRBV4-1 and J is TRBJ1-5, with TRBD1 identical over 12 bases. The germline V gene encodes CDR1 MGHRA and CDR2 YSYEKL. The CDR3 runs 17 residues. The DNA for the CDR3 is TGTGCCAGCAGCCAAGGGTCCGGGACAGGGGGCTGGCAGCCCCAGCATTTT. It encodes CASSQGSGTGGWQPQHF.

The rearrangement uses TRBV12-3 or TRBV12-4 and TRBJ2-3; the match to TRBD2 covers 7 bases. V lost 3 bases, J lost 4 bases, and 10 bases stayed unmatched. The CDR3 runs to 16 residues. The CDR3 reads CASSLGREHDPDTQYF. Here the CDR3 DNA reads TGTGCCAGCAGTTTGGGGCGGGAGCACGATCCAGATACGCAGTATTTT.